This T cell receptor (beta chain) stems from a study of T cell changes during pregnancy in multiple sclerosis. Only in-frame clones appear in the TCRdb table, and some are missing; sequencing was by immunoSEQ multiplex PCR. In the table there are 60,000 to 75,000 clones, under 95% of which are singletons. V was pared by 4 bases and J by 1 base, with 6 bases of the junction left unmatched. The CDR3 has 16 residues. Germline V gene data show CDR1 as ENHRY and CDR2 as SYGVKD. The chain employs TRBV10-3 and TRBJ2-7; 11 bases align to TRBD2. The clonotype was recovered from a female donor with multiple sclerosis, enrolled in a pregnancy study. This specimen consisted of CD8+ T cells from peripheral blood mononuclear cells, obtained in the second trimester of pregnancy. CDR3 DNA: TGTGCCATCAGTGGGGCGGGACTAGCGGCATCCTACGAGCAGTACTTC. Protein: CAISGAGLAASYEQYF.